This T cell receptor (beta chain) derives from a study of cytomegalovirus exposure and HLA in healthy donors. A remark on this clone: Its cognate antigen is unknown.

V trimming: 3 bases; J trimming: 3 bases; junction bases outside the gene matches: 5. The CDR3 is 15 amino acids. CDR1 and CDR2 (germline): SGDLS, YYNGEE. The PCR was carried out with 60 Vbeta primers and 13 Jbeta primers. Generated by immunoSEQ multiplex PCR, the TCRdb table keeps only in-frame clones and is missing some. The top ten hold approximately 2.8% of the sample, which has some 140,000 clones, roughly 83% seen once. Study results and limitations: Rarity marked most TCR sequences, yet some public TCRs occurred in many donors. The study recorded more than 150 TCR beta chains that were cytomegalovirus-associated. Three chains linked to CMV were shown in vitro to be specific for CMV antigens.

This cohort consisted of healthy bone marrow donors. The receptor's source is a female donor in good health and CMV-seronegative. The chain combines TRBV9 with TRBJ1-1, with 10 bases matching TRBD1. Sequencing used PBMCs. Written as DNA, the CDR3 is TGTGCCAGCAGCGCCGGACAGGGGGTGGACACTGAAGCTTTCTTT. It encodes CASSAGQGVDTEAFF.